This TCR beta chain was sequenced for a study of neurological immune-mediated disorders. The study's findings and limits: The absence of any CDR3 amino acid sequence shared by expanded clones across subjects suggests that repertoires were private in all groups. No clinical or MRI feature was associated with the multiple sclerosis repertoire cluster.

Concerning this clonotype itself: Its antigen is not identified.

As for the cDNA, it was generated by 5'RACE with 10-nucleotide random UMIs. TCRdb passed the 5' RACE reads through MiXCR, listing each CDR3 protein once. The sample consists of tens of thousands of distinct CDR3 sequences, 4.5% of them appearing once. V gave up 2 bases and J gave up 6 bases, with 10 bases separating them. This CDR3 has 13 residues. Unsorted libraries came from 2 million PBMCs stored at -80 °C. This rearrangement joins TRBV12-3 or TRBV12-4 to TRBJ1-2; D not resolved. The TCR comes from a man aged 25-45 years with multiple sclerosis. Source material: PBMCs. CDR3 sequence: CASSLIQGHGYTF. The CDR3 DNA sequence: TGTGCCAGCAGTTTAATCCAAGGGCATGGCTACACCTTC.